Many counts were recorded for the clone carrying this TCR beta chain. Antigen: not known. Patients who underwent sequencing had shown CD8+CD57+ cell expansion by flow cytometry. The data stem from a study of CD8+CD57+ T cells in acquired aplastic anemia. Study-level findings and limits: The CD8+ Simpson's diversity of patients and controls was not significantly different. Overlap between patients and controls comprised twenty-nine CD8+ CDR3 sequences.

The use of genomic DNA as template underpinned the TCR beta VDJ and CDR3 profiling. Each CDR3 protein gets one entry after TCRdb re-called the reads with MiXCR. The data contain approximately 180,000 distinct CDR3 sequences, 40% to 50% of them singletons. Material for sequencing was sorted CD4+, CD8+, or CD8+CD57+ T cells (not recorded which) from PBMCs. This clonotype originated in a human donor with aplastic anemia.

In DNA, the CDR3 is TGTGCCAGCAGCGCCATGGACAGAGGCAATGAGCAGTTCTTC. This encodes CASSAMDRGNEQFF. The chain combines TRBV9 with TRBJ2-1; tentative D call: TRBD1 (6 bases). The germline gives CDR1 SGDLS, CDR2 YYNGEE. The ends were cut back, 3 bases at V and 6 bases at J, with 13 bases in the middle. CDR3 length: 14 amino acids.